These 21 T cell receptor beta chains were all obtained from the same sample, sequenced in a study of T-cell memory formation after mild COVID-19. One entry per CDR3 protein, called by TCRdb with MiXCR from the 5' RACE reads. Seen here are around 300,000 distinct CDR3 sequences, under 20% observed once, and the top ten hold about 21%. Input material: PBMCs or a T cell subset sorted from them (not recorded which). Receptor source: a man aged 18 to 35 who had mild COVID-19 (a few samples of this study predate the infection). Cell type and time point are not known.

This clonotype was seen a few times. The chain has TRBV7-2 and TRBJ2-1, with D unclear. This CDR3 is built from 12 residues. V lost 1 base, J lost 6 bases, and 4 bases lay in between. The germline V gene has CDR1 SGHTA and CDR2 FQGNSA. The CDR3 DNA reads as TGTGCCAGCAGCTTAGACTTCAATGAGCAGTTCTTC. It codes for CASSLDFNEQFF.

This clonotype appeared a few times. The rearrangement joins TRBV7-2 to TRBJ2-7; D remains unclear. Germline-derived CDR1 and CDR2 are SGHTA and FQGNSA. CDR3 length equals 13 residues. Trimming shortened V by 0 bases and J by 5 bases, and 8 bases separated the two germline ends. DNA for the CDR3: TGTGCCAGCAGCTTAGCCCCCAGAAACGAGCAGTACTTC. Its translation: CASSLAPRNEQYF.

This clonotype was seen a few times. The chain is built from TRBV6-2 or TRBV6-3 and TRBJ2-2; TRBD1 aligns across 11 bases. The length of the CDR3 is 19 residues. Germline V gene sequence: CDR1 MNHEY, CDR2 SVGEGT. The ends lost 6 bases at V and 5 bases at J; junction bases unmatched: 17. This chain's CDR3 is CASRGARTGGIYRTGELFF. The CDR3 bases are TGTGCCAGCAGGGGGGCTCGGACAGGGGGCATCTATAGAACCGGGGAGCTGTTTTTT.

This clonotype was counted between two and nine times. The chain is built from TRBV9 and TRBJ2-7, with 12 bases identical to TRBD1. The germline V gene has CDR1 SGDLS and CDR2 YYNGEE. The CDR3 sequence is 15 residues long. J lost 4 bases, V lost 2 bases, and 4 bases had no gene match. This CDR3 is CASSVGTGGLYEQYF. The DNA of the CDR3 is TGTGCCAGCAGCGTCGGGACAGGGGGCTTGTACGAGCAGTACTTC. The complete variable domain, with remaining parts taken from reference TRBV9 and TRBJ2-7, reads DSGVTQTPKHLITATGQRVTLRCSPRSGDLSVYWYQQSLDQGLQFLIQYYNGEERAKGNILERFSAQQFPDLHSELNLSSLELGDSALYFCASSVGTGGLYEQYFGPGTRLTVT.

In its sample, this clonotype was seen a few times. The chain carries TRBV9 and TRBJ2-7; D not certain. The ends were cut back, 0 bases at V and 1 base at J, with 5 bases in the middle. Germline CDR1 reads SGDLS; CDR2 reads YYNGEE. The CDR3 covers 13 residues. The CDR3: CASSVGFSYEQYF. In DNA, the CDR3 is TGTGCCAGCAGCGTAGGGTTTTCCTACGAGCAGTACTTC.

The gene calls are TRBV4-3 and TRBJ1-5; D may be TRBD1 (6 bases). From germline, CDR1 is LGHNA and CDR2 YSLEER. V lost 0 bases and J 0 bases, leaving 15 bases between the germline ends. The CDR3 has 18 residues. The CDR3: CASSQDRGEVYSNQPQHF. The CDR3 region has the DNA TGCGCCAGCAGCCAAGACAGGGGAGAGGTCTATAGCAATCAGCCCCAGCATTTT.

This clonotype was seen a few times. The chain joins TRBV3-1 to TRBJ1-1, with D unresolved. V shed 2 bases and J shed 3 bases, with 1 base lying between them. CDR3 length: 11 amino acids. Germline V lookup: CDR1 LGHDT, CDR2 YNNKEL (reference sequence). CDR3 residues: CASSQYTEAFF. CDR3 nucleotides: TGTGCCAGCAGCCAATACACTGAAGCTTTCTTT.

The V gene is TRBV7-9, the J gene TRBJ1-1, with 9 bases lining up with TRBD1. V was clipped by 5 bases and J by 5 bases; unmatched bases: 6. CDR1 and CDR2 (germline): SEHNR, FQNEAQ (reference sequence). The CDR3 sequence is 14 residues long. CDR3 in DNA: TGTGCCAGCAGCGAACAGGGGGCGCTGACTGAAGCTTTCTTT. It is translated as CASSEQGALTEAFF.

V gene TRBV4-3 combines with J gene TRBJ2-5; D not resolved. The CDR3 length is 13 residues. V lost 2 bases, J lost 3 bases, and 7 bases lay in between. The germline CDR1 and CDR2 sequences are LGHNA and YSLEER. DNA for the CDR3: TGCGCCAGCAGCCAACGGTATGAAGAGACCCAGTACTTC. It yields the protein CASSQRYEETQYF.

The chain uses TRBV7-2 and TRBJ2-3; D gene unclear. The V and J ends lost 0 bases and 4 bases respectively, with 8 bases between them. This CDR3 spans 14 amino acids. The germline gives CDR1 SGHTA, CDR2 FQGNSA. CDR3 sequence (DNA): TGTGCCAGCAGCTTAGCCCGGGTCTCAGATACGCAGTATTTT. Translation gives CASSLARVSDTQYF.

The V gene is TRBV11-2, the J gene TRBJ2-1, with D possibly matching TRBD2 (5 bases). The CDR3 sequence is 15 residues long. V lost 6 bases and J lost 0, with 12 bases in between. Germline lookup yields CDR1 SGHAT and CDR2 FQNNGV. The CDR3 coding sequence is TGTGCCAGCAGTCACGGAGGTAGCTCCTACAATGAGCAGTTCTTC. This codes for CASSHGGSSYNEQFF.

This clonotype was detected a few times. This rearrangement joins TRBV7-6 to TRBJ2-1, with TRBD1 matching 9 bases. The CDR3 runs to 16 residues. V lost 4 bases and J lost 0; bases outside the gene matches: 4. Germline lookup yields CDR1 SGHVS and CDR2 FNYEAQ. CDR3 sequence (DNA): TGTGCCAGCAGCTCGATACAGGGGGCCTCCTACAATGAGCAGTTCTTC. As protein: CASSSIQGASYNEQFF.

This clonotype was seen ten or more times. Here the CDR3 DNA reads TGTGCCAGCAGTCCCAGGACTAGCGGGGGGGACAATGAGCAGTTCTTC. This translates into CASSPRTSGGDNEQFF. The chain employs TRBV12-3 or TRBV12-4 and TRBJ2-1; 15 bases align to TRBD2. The length of the CDR3 is 16 residues. V lost 5 bases and J lost 5; bases outside the gene matches: 4.

This clonotype was detected many times. CDR3 protein: CASSYSRGGTQFF. The DNA for the CDR3 is TGTGCCAGCAGTTACTCGAGGGGGGGGACCCAGTTCTTC. The chain uses TRBV6-5 and TRBJ2-1; tentative D call: TRBD2 (7 bases). Germline lookup yields CDR1 MNHEY and CDR2 SVGAGI. CDR3 length equals 13 residues. V was pared by 0 bases and J by 13 bases, with 13 bases between.

This chain uses TRBV9 with TRBJ1-3; D call uncertain. CDR1 and CDR2 from the germline V gene are SGDLS and YYNGEE. CDR3 size: 16 residues. Trimming left V 0 bases short and J 0 bases short, with 10 bases between. In DNA, the CDR3 is TGTGCCAGCAGCGTAGTACCGGGGAGCTCTGGAAACACCATATATTTT. This encodes CASSVVPGSSGNTIYF.

This clonotype appeared many times. This rearrangement joins TRBV7-9 to TRBJ2-3; D gene unclear. V was clipped by 6 bases and J by 6 bases, with 16 bases between them. CDR3 length: 14 residues. Germline CDR1 is SEHNR and CDR2 is FQNEAQ (reference sequence). The CDR3: CASSYDVVPDTQYF. The CDR3 bases are TGTGCCAGCAGTTACGACGTGGTGCCGGATACGCAGTATTTT.

This clonotype was found a few times. The genes are TRBV6-5 and TRBJ2-1; 8 bases map to TRBD1. J lost 7 bases, V lost 6 bases, and 14 bases had no gene match. The CDR3 is 16 residues long. From germline, CDR1 is MNHEY and CDR2 SVGAGI. Written as DNA, the CDR3 is TGTGCCAGCAGAACTCAGGGGGCAGCGGGTTGGAATGAGCAGTTCTTC. Translation gives CASRTQGAAGWNEQFF.

J is TRBJ1-1 and V is TRBV18; the D gene is possibly TRBD1 (5 bases). Trimming pared 4 bases from V and 6 bases from J, leaving 15 bases between. The CDR3 runs 14 residues. The germline gives CDR1 KGHSH, CDR2 LQKENI. DNA of the CDR3: TGTGCCAGCTCACTCGTTGGGGGGTTCGCTGAAGCTTTCTTT. Amino acids: CASSLVGGFAEAFF. Looking up the rest from reference TRBV18 and TRBJ1-1 gives the full variable domain: NAGVMQNPRHLVRRRGQEARLRCSPMKGHSHVYWYRQLPEEGLKFMVYLQKENIIDESGMPKERFSAEFPKEGPSILRIQQVVRGDSAAYFCASSLVGGFAEAFFGQGTRLTVV.

This clonotype has more than one count but fewer than ten. This sequence joins TRBV12-3 or TRBV12-4 and TRBJ2-6; D could derive from TRBD1 or TRBD2 (5 bases each). The CDR3 has 15 residues. V dropped 7 bases and J dropped 2 bases, with 12 bases sitting between them. In DNA form, the CDR3 reads TGTGCCAGCACCCCACAGGAGGCTGGGGCCAACGTCCTGACTTTC. Protein product: CASTPQEAGANVLTF.

This chain joins TRBV6-5 and TRBJ1-5; 7 nucleotides agree with TRBD1. V lost 6 bases and J lost 3; bases outside the gene matches: 8. In germline, CDR1 is MNHEY, CDR2 SVGAGI. The CDR3 has 15 amino acids. CDR3 coding DNA: TGTGCCAGCAGCTGGGACAGTTCCCCCAATCAGCCCCAGCATTTT. Protein: CASSWDSSPNQPQHF.

This clonotype appeared a few times. This chain joins TRBV12-3 or TRBV12-4 and TRBJ2-4; D may be TRBD1 or TRBD2 (5 bases each). The CDR3 is 13 residues long. Trimming removed 5 bases from V and 5 bases from J, with 10 bases in between. The CDR3 bases are TGTGCCAGCAGTGGGACGGACGAAAACATTCAGTACTTC. Protein: CASSGTDENIQYF.